The source of this TCR beta chain is a study of blood T cell repertoires in COVID-19. Study as a whole: Researchers got acute and convalescent COVID-19 samples from the United States, Italy and Spain. T cells, B-cell-depleted T cells, or PBMCs provided the cDNA or gDNA that served as material.

Methods used by the authors: How many nucleated cells were present was estimated from reference gene primer amplification. The table came from immunoSEQ multiplex PCR; TCRdb's copy has only in-frame clones and leaves some out. V, J and clone size were drawn from that table, and D and trimming were deduced from the DNA. The sample lists some 80,000 clones; more than 60% were seen once. CDR1 and CDR2 (germline): MNHEY, SMNVEV (reference sequence). CDR3 size: 17 residues. The trim removed 4 bases at V and 0 bases at J, leaving 7 bases unmatched. This chain uses TRBV27 with TRBJ2-5, with 11 positions matching TRBD2. The receptor comes from a human donor in a cohort sampled during active COVID-19. The sample was peripheral blood. For the CDR3, the DNA is TGTGCCAGCAGTTCCCTCCTAGCGGGAGGCTACCAAGAGACCCAGTACTTC. This translates into CASSSLLAGGYQETQYF.